One sample yielded the 5 T cell receptor beta chains listed below, sequenced in a study of T-cell memory formation after mild COVID-19. TCRdb reanalysed the 5' RACE reads using MiXCR and keeps one entry per CDR3 protein. The data contain roughly 250,000 distinct CDR3 sequences, 15% to 20% of them seen just once; the ten biggest clones take up roughly a fifth. Sequenced material: PBMCs or a T cell subset sorted from them (not recorded which). The receptors come from a man aged 18-30 years who had mild COVID-19 (a few samples of this study predate the infection). Cell type and time point are not known.

V and J are TRBV7-2 and TRBJ1-4; perhaps TRBD1 as D (6 bases). The V gene's germline CDR1 is SGHTA and CDR2 FQGNSA. The CDR3 runs 14 residues. Trimming shortened V by 5 bases and J by 8 bases, and 15 bases separated the two germline ends. The CDR3 spells CASSKGRGKEKLFF. CDR3 bases: TGTGCCAGCAGCAAGGGCAGGGGTAAAGAAAAACTGTTTTTT.

The V call is TRBV20-1, the J call TRBJ2-5; D ambiguous. Germline CDR1 is DFQATT and CDR2 is SNEGSKA (reference sequence). V dropped 0 bases and J dropped 1 base, with 15 bases sitting between them. The CDR3 is 16 residues long. DNA of the CDR3: TGCAGTGCTAGAGATTGGGCTGTGCGAGCCCAAGAGACCCAGTACTTC. This translates into CSARDWAVRAQETQYF.

This clonotype occurred a few times. This sequence joins TRBV7-9 and TRBJ2-3, with TRBD1 matching 8 bases. Germline CDR1 reads SEHNR; CDR2 reads FQNEAQ (reference sequence). The CDR3 runs 14 residues. V gave up 2 bases and J gave up 4 bases; unmatched junction bases: 2. Written as DNA, the CDR3 is TGTGCCAGCAGCTTACCAGGGGGCGCAGATACGCAGTATTTT. Translated: CASSLPGGADTQYF.

This clonotype has just a few counts. The V gene is TRBV6-2 or TRBV6-3, the J gene TRBJ1-2, with TRBD1 as a possible D gene (6 bases). The V gene lost 2 bases and the J gene lost 5 bases, with 15 bases spanning the gap. The CDR3 runs to 15 residues. Germline V gene data show CDR1 as MNHEY and CDR2 as SVGEGT. The CDR3 loop reads CASSYGSRGPYGYTF. In nucleotides, the CDR3 is TGTGCCAGCAGTTACGGTTCCAGGGGCCCTTATGGCTACACCTTC.

This clonotype has a count of ten or more. The chain couples TRBV5-1 to TRBJ2-5, with TRBD2 as a possible D gene (5 bases). V lost 2 bases and J 2 bases, leaving 13 bases between the germline ends. Germline-derived CDR1 and CDR2 are SGHRS and YFSETQ. The CDR3 length is 15 residues. The CDR3 is CASSFRDRLQETQYF. The CDR3 DNA reads TGCGCCAGCAGCTTTCGGGATAGACTACAAGAGACCCAGTACTTC.